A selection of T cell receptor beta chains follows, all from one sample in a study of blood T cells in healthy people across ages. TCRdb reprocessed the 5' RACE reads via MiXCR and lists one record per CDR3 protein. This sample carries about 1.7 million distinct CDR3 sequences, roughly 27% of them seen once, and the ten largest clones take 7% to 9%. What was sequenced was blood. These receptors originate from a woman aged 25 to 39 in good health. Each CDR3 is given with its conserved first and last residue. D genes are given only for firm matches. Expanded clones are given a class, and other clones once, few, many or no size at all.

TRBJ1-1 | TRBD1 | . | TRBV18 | CASSPGQARFEAFF | TGTGCCAGCTCACCCGGACAGGCCCGCTTTGAAGCTTTCTTT
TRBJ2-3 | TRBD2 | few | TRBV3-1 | CASSQDGGAADTQYF | TGTGCCAGCAGCCAAGACGGGGGGGCCGCAGATACGCAGTATTTT
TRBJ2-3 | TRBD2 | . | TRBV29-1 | CSVRSIAGAVGDTQYF | TGCAGCGTTCGGTCAATAGCGGGGGCCGTCGGGGATACGCAGTATTTT
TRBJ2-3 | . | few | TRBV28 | CASGGASRTADTQYF | TGTGCCAGCGGTGGGGCCAGCCGGACGGCAGATACGCAGTATTTT
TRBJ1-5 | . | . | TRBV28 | CASDWGGLSNQPQHF | TGTGCCAGCGACTGGGGGGGCTTAAGCAATCAGCCCCAGCATTTT
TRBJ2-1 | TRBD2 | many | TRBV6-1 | CASSTLLIAGGYNEQFF | TGTGCCAGCAGCACATTGCTCATAGCGGGAGGCTACAATGAGCAGTTCTTC
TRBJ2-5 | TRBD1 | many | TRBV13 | CASSYRGREETQYF | TGTGCCAGCAGTTACAGGGGCAGGGAAGAGACCCAGTACTTC
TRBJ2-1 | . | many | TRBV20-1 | CSARGLFSSSSYNEQFF | TGCAGTGCTAGAGGCCTTTTTAGCTCAAGCTCCTACAATGAGCAGTTCTTC
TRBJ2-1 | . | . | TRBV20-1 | CSASISTDEQFF | TGCAGTGCTAGCATATCCACCGATGAGCAGTTCTTC
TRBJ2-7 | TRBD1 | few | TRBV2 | CASLFQTGASSYEQYF | TGTGCCAGCCTTTTCCAGACAGGGGCAAGCTCCTACGAGCAGTACTTC